The 21 T cell receptor beta chains below were found in one sample sequenced in a study of shared clonotypes between healthy human individuals. Naive CD8 cells were CD45RO-negative, positively selected for CCR7, excluding terminally differentiated effector memory CD45RA+ cells. Sequenced by immunoSEQ multiplex PCR; TCRdb stores in-frame clones only, minus some. The table lists approximately 1.9 million clones, roughly 95% of them singletons. Source material: naive CD8+ T cells from PBMCs. Receptor source: a man between 18 and 29 years old in good health. Some clones in this sample may be carry-over from other donors' samples.

The chain employs TRBV19 and TRBJ1-2, with D unclear. The CDR3 has 15 amino acids. V lost 6 bases to trimming and J lost 2 bases, with 16 bases between them. Germline V gives CDR1 LNHDA, CDR2 SQIVND (reference sequence). The CDR3 is CASSLTPAENYGYTF. In nucleotides, the CDR3 is TGTGCCAGTAGCCTAACCCCGGCGGAGAACTATGGCTACACCTTC.

J is TRBJ2-6 and V is TRBV7-6, with D possibly being TRBD2 (5 bases). CDR1 is SGHVS and CDR2 is FNYEAQ in the germline V gene. V lost 7 bases, J lost 4 bases, and 14 bases lay in between. This CDR3 is 15 amino acids long. The CDR3 protein is CASTTEGLGANVLTF. In DNA, the CDR3 is TGTGCCAGCACCACAGAGGGTCTAGGGGCCAACGTCCTGACTTTC. Looking up the rest from reference TRBV7-6 and TRBJ2-6 gives the full variable domain: GAGVSQSPRYKVTKRGQDVALRCDPISGHVSLYWYRQALGQGPEFLTYFNYEAQQDKSGLPNDRFSAERPEGSISTLTIQRTEQRDSAMYRCASTTEGLGANVLTFGAGSRLTVL.

The chain uses TRBV30 and TRBJ1-4, with D tentatively TRBD1 (5 bases). Per the germline V gene, CDR1 is GTSNPN and CDR2 is SVGIG (reference sequence). Trimming stripped 5 bases from V and 5 bases from J, with 15 bases between. This CDR3 is built from 14 residues. The CDR3 loop reads CAWGGLGLNEKLFF. The CDR3 region has the DNA TGTGCCTGGGGGGGGTTGGGACTAAATGAAAAACTGTTTTTT.

The J gene is TRBJ2-3, the V gene TRBV7-8, with 7 bases fitting TRBD2. The CDR3 has 16 residues. Germline V gene lookup returns CDR1 SGHVS and CDR2 FQNEAQ. Trimming removed 2 bases from V and 6 bases from J; junction bases left unmatched: 11. As DNA, the CDR3 is TGTGCCAGCAGCTTATTGATCGGACTAGACCCGGATACGCAGTATTTT. It is translated as CASSLLIGLDPDTQYF.

This clone was observed once. The gene calls are TRBV28 and TRBJ2-7; D is possibly TRBD1 (6 bases). The CDR3 contains 14 residues. Per the germline V gene, CDR1 is MDHEN and CDR2 is SYDVKM. With 4 bases removed from V and 3 bases from J, the gap between germline ends came to 13 bases. Here the CDR3 DNA reads TGTGCCAGCAGTTCCGTGGGACATTTCTACGAGCAGTACTTC. Protein: CASSSVGHFYEQYF.

The CDR3 reads CASSLRTGPDSNQPQHF. The CDR3 DNA sequence: TGTGCCAGTAGTCTACGGACAGGACCTGATAGCAATCAGCCCCAGCATTTT. The chain joins TRBV19 to TRBJ1-5; 7 bases are a match to TRBD1. The CDR3 sequence is 17 residues long. Germline CDR1 reads LNHDA; CDR2 reads SQIVND (reference sequence). V shed 5 bases, J shed 0 bases, and the junction held 10 bases outside the gene matches.

Comments on this clone: Other DNA sequences in the same sample also yield this CDR3. This chain links TRBV4-3 with TRBJ1-1; no reliable D call. The CDR3 extends over 12 amino acids. The ends were cut back, 3 bases at V and 5 bases at J, with 7 bases in the middle. Germline V gives CDR1 LGHNA, CDR2 YSLEER. The CDR3 sequence: CASSHGDTEAFF. CDR3 nucleotides: TGCGCCAGCAGCCACGGAGATACTGAAGCTTTCTTT.

The chain joins TRBV19 to TRBJ2-4; 7 bases are a match to TRBD1. Germline-derived CDR1 and CDR2 are LNHDA and SQIVND (reference sequence). This CDR3 comprises 13 residues. V dropped 7 bases and J dropped 7; count of bases not matched to a gene: 7. CDR3 sequence: CASTRQGENIQYF. In DNA form, the CDR3 reads TGTGCCAGTACTCGACAGGGAGAGAACATTCAGTACTTC.

The chain links TRBV11-2 to TRBJ2-7; 7 nucleotides align to TRBD1. V lost 4 bases and J lost 5; bases outside the gene matches: 11. The CDR3 has 15 residues. Per germline, CDR1 SGHAT and CDR2 FQNNGV. In DNA form, the CDR3 reads TGTGCCAGCAGCTCGTACAGGGGTCTCTTCGACGAGCAGTACTTC. Translated: CASSSYRGLFDEQYF.

V and J are TRBV25-1 and TRBJ1-2; maybe TRBD1 (5 bases). The CDR3 length is 14 residues. Germline loops: CDR1 MGHDK, CDR2 SYGVNS. With 4 bases removed from V and 7 bases from J, the gap between germline ends came to 16 bases. The CDR3 region is CASSAGGGLGGYTF. The CDR3, as DNA: TGTGCCAGCAGTGCTGGGGGGGGTCTAGGTGGCTACACCTTC.

The rearrangement uses TRBV27 and TRBJ2-1; TRBD2 agrees at 10 bases. The germline V gene encodes CDR1 MNHEY and CDR2 SMNVEV (reference sequence). V gave up 6 bases and J gave up 4 bases; unmatched junction bases: 6. This CDR3 is 15 amino acids long. The CDR3: CASSKREGQYNEQFF. The CDR3 coding sequence is TGTGCCAGCAGCAAGCGGGAGGGCCAATACAATGAGCAGTTCTTC.

The chain employs TRBV27 and TRBJ2-3, with a possible D match to TRBD1 (5 bases). The CDR3 consists of 15 residues. CDR1 is MNHEY and CDR2 is SMNVEV in the germline V gene (reference sequence). Trimming removed 6 bases from V and 1 base from J, with 14 bases in between. The CDR3 reads CASRTRQSRTDTQYF. The CDR3 DNA sequence: TGTGCCAGCAGAACAAGACAGTCTCGCACAGATACGCAGTATTTT.

The chain is built from TRBV29-1 and TRBJ2-7; D perhaps matches TRBD1 (6 bases). The V gene lost 0 bases and the J gene lost 6 bases, with 12 bases spanning the gap. The CDR3 loop spans 13 amino acids. Germline CDR1 SQVTM, CDR2 ANQGSEA. The CDR3 region is CSVEESAGVEQYF. The CDR3 DNA is TGCAGCGTTGAAGAAAGTGCAGGGGTCGAGCAGTACTTC.

Only one count was recorded for this clone. The chain joins TRBV11-2 to TRBJ2-7; 11 nucleotides match TRBD2. Per germline, CDR1 SGHAT and CDR2 FQNNGV. The CDR3 is made up of 17 amino acids. J gave up 4 bases and V 7 bases, and 15 bases lay outside the gene matches. The CDR3 sequence: CASTGTNSGRAWYEQYF. CDR3 in DNA: TGTGCCAGCACCGGGACAAATAGCGGGAGGGCCTGGTACGAGCAGTACTTC.

The chain combines TRBV27 with TRBJ1-1; 7 positions match TRBD1. The V gene end was trimmed by 4 bases and the J gene end by 1 base; junction bases not matched to a gene: 3. CDR3 length: 14 amino acids. The germline gives CDR1 MNHEY, CDR2 SMNVEV (reference sequence). The CDR3 DNA sequence: TGTGCCAGCAGTTGGGACAGCGAGAACACTGAAGCTTTCTTT. As protein: CASSWDSENTEAFF.

The V and J genes are TRBV28 and TRBJ2-4; 11 bases fit TRBD2. Germline lookup yields CDR1 MDHEN and CDR2 SYDVKM. The CDR3 sequence is 17 residues long. V shed 6 bases and J 4 bases; nucleotides not matched to a gene: 11. The CDR3 is CASSYHRASGRKNIQYF. In DNA form, the CDR3 reads TGTGCCAGCAGCTACCATCGGGCTAGCGGGAGGAAAAACATTCAGTACTTC.

As regards this clone: This specimen includes other DNA sequences encoding the same CDR3. V gene TRBV7-2 combines with J gene TRBJ1-1; D is undetermined. This CDR3 contains 12 residues. The germline V gene encodes CDR1 SGHTA and CDR2 FQGNSA. With 10 bases removed from V and 8 bases from J, the gap between germline ends came to 17 bases. CDR3 sequence reads: CAIPMGNSEAFF. The CDR3 DNA reads TGTGCCATCCCAATGGGCAATTCGGAAGCTTTCTTT.

V gene TRBV25-1 combines with J gene TRBJ1-4; 8 nucleotides align to TRBD1. J gave up 6 bases and V 2 bases, and 8 bases lay outside the gene matches. This CDR3 is built from 16 residues. Germline-derived CDR1 and CDR2 are MGHDK and SYGVNS. The CDR3 reads CASSEAGQGYDEKLFF. CDR3 DNA: TGTGCCAGCAGTGAAGCAGGACAGGGTTACGATGAAAAACTGTTTTTT.

This rearrangement joins TRBV4-3 to TRBJ1-3; D gene ambiguous. The CDR3 is 18 amino acids. Between the trimmed V and J ends, which lost 0 bases and 4 bases, there was a span of 19 bases. The germline gives CDR1 LGHNA, CDR2 YSLEER. The CDR3 region has the DNA TGCGCCAGCAGCCAAGATTTCGTTGGGGAAGGAATAGGAAACACCATATATTTT. Its translation is CASSQDFVGEGIGNTIYF.

Remarks on this clone: Distinct nucleotide sequences in the sample also encode this CDR3. The gene calls are TRBV7-9 and TRBJ2-1; D remains ambiguous. Germline lookup yields CDR1 SEHNR and CDR2 FQNEAQ (reference sequence). The CDR3 extends over 12 amino acids. Trimming removed 6 bases from V and 7 bases from J, with 10 bases in between. The CDR3 loop reads CASSFPLNEQFF. CDR3 DNA: TGTGCCAGCAGTTTCCCCCTTAATGAGCAGTTCTTC.

CDR3 residues: CASSRNPGTSFSGANVLTF. In DNA, the CDR3 is TGTGCCAGCAGCCGGAACCCCGGGACAAGCTTTTCTGGGGCCAACGTCCTGACTTTC. The V gene is TRBV11-1, the J gene TRBJ2-6, with D perhaps matching TRBD1 (6 bases). The germline V and J ends were trimmed by 5 bases and 1 base, with 21 bases remaining between them. CDR1 and CDR2 from the germline V gene are SGHAT and FQDESV (reference sequence). The CDR3 sequence is 19 residues long.